This entry lists 9 T cell receptor beta chains sequenced from one sample in a study of CD8 T cells in ankylosing spondylitis. TCRdb processed the 5' RACE reads anew with MiXCR; each CDR3 protein has one entry. The sample has about 250,000 distinct CDR3 sequences, roughly a quarter seen once. The material sequenced was blood, either unsorted or a sorted T cell fraction (not recorded which). These receptor sequences come from a male donor with ankylosing spondylitis or in good health (not recorded which).

There are many counts of this clonotype. The chain employs TRBV12-3 or TRBV12-4 and TRBJ2-5, with TRBD2 matching 11 bases. The J segment lost 0 bases and the V segment lost 6 bases, leaving 3 bases of the junction unmatched. The CDR3 extends over 15 amino acids. Here the CDR3 reads CASSRLAGYQETQYF. Here the CDR3 DNA reads TGTGCCAGCAGCCGACTAGCGGGATACCAAGAGACCCAGTACTTC.

In this sample, this clonotype turned up many times. This rearrangement joins TRBV29-1 to TRBJ2-7; D is possibly TRBD2 (7 bases). Deletions cut 7 bases from V and 3 bases from J, with 16 bases between. Germline V CDR1 and CDR2: SQVTM, ANQGSEA. There are 13 residues in the CDR3. The CDR3 DNA is TGCAGCGCTTCAAAGGGGGGGGACTACGAGCAGTACTTC. Translated, it gives CSASKGGDYEQYF.

The sample holds a few counts of this clonotype. The V and J genes are TRBV11-3 and TRBJ2-1; TRBD1 matches 7 bases. Per germline, CDR1 SGHNT and CDR2 YENEEA. The J segment lost 5 bases and the V segment lost 3 bases, leaving 7 bases of the junction unmatched. The CDR3 covers 15 residues. The CDR3, as DNA: TGTGCCAGCAGCTTGAACAGGGGAACCCACAATGAGCAGTTCTTC. It is translated as CASSLNRGTHNEQFF.

J is TRBJ2-7 and V is TRBV5-1; 12 bases match TRBD2. CDR3 length: 17 amino acids. CDR1 is SGHRS and CDR2 is YFSETQ in the germline V gene. V trimming: 4 bases; J trimming: 6 bases; junction bases outside the gene matches: 14. The CDR3 sequence is CASSPGLAGQGSGEQYF. CDR3 nucleotides: TGCGCCAGCAGCCCAGGACTAGCGGGGCAAGGGTCCGGCGAGCAGTACTTC.

The J gene is TRBJ1-4, the V gene TRBV20-1; D is unresolved. Trimming stripped 0 bases from V and 3 bases from J, with 14 bases between. The CDR3 has 16 residues. Per germline, CDR1 DFQATT and CDR2 SNEGSKA (reference sequence). The CDR3 loop reads CSARDLLTASNEKLFF. CDR3 nucleotides: TGCAGTGCTAGAGATTTATTAACAGCTTCTAATGAAAAACTGTTTTTT.

This clonotype was picked up a small number of times. V is TRBV29-1 and J is TRBJ2-5, with a weak D call TRBD1 (6 bases). The CDR3 contains 12 residues. The ends were cut back, 6 bases at V and 5 bases at J, with 13 bases in the middle. In germline, CDR1 is SQVTM, CDR2 ANQGSEA. The CDR3 region has the DNA TGCAGCGTAAACAGGGCTGGGGAGACCCAGTACTTC. It is translated as CSVNRAGETQYF.

This clonotype has a count of ten or more. The rearrangement links TRBV6-2 or TRBV6-3 to TRBJ2-2; 7 nucleotides line up with TRBD2. The CDR3 runs to 17 residues. Losses at the gene ends were 5 bases for V and 0 bases for J; bases not matched to a gene: 9. CDR1 and CDR2 (germline): MNHEY, SVGEGT. CDR3 coding DNA: TGTGCCAGCAGTCAAACCCGACTAGCTACGAACACCGGGGAGCTGTTTTTT. This gives the protein CASSQTRLATNTGELFF.

With respect to this clonotype: A junction boundary mismatches the germline segment, possibly from a read error. The gene calls are TRBV7-2 and TRBJ2-3; no definite D call. The CDR3 covers 16 residues. Germline CDR1 reads SGHTA; CDR2 reads FQGNSA. The CDR3 loop is CASSLGPNSGTDTQYF. DNA for the CDR3: TGTGCCAGCAGCTTAGGGCCCAACTCAGGCACGGATACGCAGTATTTT.

This clonotype was recorded many times. The V gene is TRBV20-1, the J gene TRBJ2-3; TRBD1 agrees at 7 bases. V was pared by 4 bases and J by 3 bases, with 4 bases of the junction left unmatched. The germline gives CDR1 DFQATT, CDR2 SNEGSKA (reference sequence). This CDR3 comprises 13 residues. CDR3 region: CSAKGQVTDTQYF. The CDR3 DNA sequence: TGCAGTGCTAAAGGACAGGTGACAGATACGCAGTATTTT.